This T cell receptor (beta chain) comes out of a study of cytomegalovirus exposure and HLA in healthy donors. Study-level findings and limits: Because they were indistinguishable, some V segments, including TRBV6-2 and TRBV6-3, were excluded.

CDR3 length: 14 amino acids. Germline V gene data show CDR1 as LNHDA and CDR2 as SQIVND (reference sequence). V lost 4 bases and J lost 7; bases outside the gene matches: 6. PCR involved 60 Vbeta and 13 Jbeta primers. In the study's own analysis: Later, about 80 million unique TCR beta chains were counted in an analysis, and some 11 million of them were shared. Produced via immunoSEQ multiplex PCR; TCRdb's table is partial and in-frame only. V, J and clone size reflect that table, while D and trimming were determined from the DNA. The sample gives approximately 160,000 clones, roughly 81% of which show up once; 4.8% is in the top ten. Regarding this clone: Antigen specificity is unknown.

Donors counted as nominally healthy when sampled, yet unrecorded immune exposures were likely. The chain joins TRBV19 to TRBJ2-7; 11 bases line up with TRBD1. The sequence was obtained from a girl under 18 in good health and CMV-seropositive. Material: PBMCs. Here the CDR3 DNA reads TGTGCCAGTAGTAGGGACAGGGGGTCGTTTGAGCAGTACTTC. It encodes CASSRDRGSFEQYF.